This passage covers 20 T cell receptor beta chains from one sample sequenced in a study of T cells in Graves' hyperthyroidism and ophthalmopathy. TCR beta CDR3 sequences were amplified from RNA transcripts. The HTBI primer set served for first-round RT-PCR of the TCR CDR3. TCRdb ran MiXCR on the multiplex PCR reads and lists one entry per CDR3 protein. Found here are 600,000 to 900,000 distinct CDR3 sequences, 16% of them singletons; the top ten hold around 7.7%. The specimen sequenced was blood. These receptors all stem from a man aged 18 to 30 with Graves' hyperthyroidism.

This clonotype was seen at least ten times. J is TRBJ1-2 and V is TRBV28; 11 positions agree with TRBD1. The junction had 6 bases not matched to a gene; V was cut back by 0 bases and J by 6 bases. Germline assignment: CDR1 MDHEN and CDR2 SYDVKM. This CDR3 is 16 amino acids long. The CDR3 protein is CASSLWRGQGVDGYTF. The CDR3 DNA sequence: TGTGCCAGCAGTTTATGGAGGGGACAGGGGGTCGATGGCTACACCTTC.

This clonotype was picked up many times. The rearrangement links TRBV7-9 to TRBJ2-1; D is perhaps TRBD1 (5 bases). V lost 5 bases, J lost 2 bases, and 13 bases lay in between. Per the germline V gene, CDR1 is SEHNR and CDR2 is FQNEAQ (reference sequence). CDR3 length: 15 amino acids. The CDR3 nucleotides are TGTGCCAGCAGCAATTGGCAGGGAACCTACAATGAGCAGTTCTTC. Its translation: CASSNWQGTYNEQFF.

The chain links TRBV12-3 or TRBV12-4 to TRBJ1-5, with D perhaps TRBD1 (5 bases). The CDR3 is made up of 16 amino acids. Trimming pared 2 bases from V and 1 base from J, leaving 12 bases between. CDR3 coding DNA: TGTGCCAGCAGTTTATACGGGGCAGGGAGCAATCAGCCCCAGCATTTT. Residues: CASSLYGAGSNQPQHF.

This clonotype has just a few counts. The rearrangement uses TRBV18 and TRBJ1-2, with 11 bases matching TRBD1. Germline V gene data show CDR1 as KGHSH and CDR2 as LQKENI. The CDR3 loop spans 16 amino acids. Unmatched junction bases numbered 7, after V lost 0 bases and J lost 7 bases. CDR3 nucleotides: TGTGCCAGCTCACCACCAGGGACAGGGGGAGGTAGTGGCTACACCTTC. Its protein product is CASSPPGTGGGSGYTF.

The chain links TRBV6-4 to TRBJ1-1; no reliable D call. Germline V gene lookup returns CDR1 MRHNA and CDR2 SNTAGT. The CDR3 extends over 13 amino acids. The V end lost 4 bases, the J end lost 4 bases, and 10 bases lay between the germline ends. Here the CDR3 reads CASSAQRGTEAFF. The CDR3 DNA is TGTGCCAGCAGTGCCCAGAGAGGCACTGAAGCTTTCTTT.

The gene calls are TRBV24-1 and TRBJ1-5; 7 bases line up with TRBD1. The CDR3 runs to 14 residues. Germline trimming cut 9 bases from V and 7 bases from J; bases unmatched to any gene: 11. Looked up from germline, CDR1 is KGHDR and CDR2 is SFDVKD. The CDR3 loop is CATSQTTGWQPQHF. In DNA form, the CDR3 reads TGTGCCACCTCTCAAACGACAGGGTGGCAGCCCCAGCATTTT.

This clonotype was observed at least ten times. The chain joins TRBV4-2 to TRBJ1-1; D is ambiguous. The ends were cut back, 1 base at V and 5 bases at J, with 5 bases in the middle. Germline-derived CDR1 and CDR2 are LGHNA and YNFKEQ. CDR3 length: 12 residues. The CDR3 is CASSQGETEAFF. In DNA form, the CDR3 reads TGTGCCAGCAGCCAAGGGGAGACTGAAGCTTTCTTT.

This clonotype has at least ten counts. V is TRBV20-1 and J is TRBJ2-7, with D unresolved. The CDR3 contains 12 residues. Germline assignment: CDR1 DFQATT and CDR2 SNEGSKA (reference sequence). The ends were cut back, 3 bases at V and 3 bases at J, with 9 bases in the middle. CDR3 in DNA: TGCAGTGCTAGTAGTCCGGGCTACGAGCAGTACTTC. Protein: CSASSPGYEQYF.

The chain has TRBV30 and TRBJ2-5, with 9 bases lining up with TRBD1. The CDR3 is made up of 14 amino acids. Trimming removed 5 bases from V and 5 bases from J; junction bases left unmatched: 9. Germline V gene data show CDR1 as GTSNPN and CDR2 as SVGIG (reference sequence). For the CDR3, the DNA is TGTGCCTGGGGGATCGGGACAGGGAGCGAGACCCAGTACTTC. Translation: CAWGIGTGSETQYF.

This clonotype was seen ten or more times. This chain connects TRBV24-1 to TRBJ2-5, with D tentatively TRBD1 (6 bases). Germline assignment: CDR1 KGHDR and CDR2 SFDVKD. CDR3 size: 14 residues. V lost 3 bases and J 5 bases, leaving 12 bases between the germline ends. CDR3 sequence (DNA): TGTGCCACCAGTGATGGGTACAGGGCCGAGACCCAGTACTTC. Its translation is CATSDGYRAETQYF.

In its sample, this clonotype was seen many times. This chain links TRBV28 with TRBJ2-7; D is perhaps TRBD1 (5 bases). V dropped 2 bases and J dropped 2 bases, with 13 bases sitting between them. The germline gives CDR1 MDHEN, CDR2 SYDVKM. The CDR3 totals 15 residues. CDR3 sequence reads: CASSLSQGRTYEQYF. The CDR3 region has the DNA TGTGCCAGCAGTTTAAGCCAGGGAAGGACCTACGAGCAGTACTTC.

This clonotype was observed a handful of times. CDR3 coding DNA: TGTGCCAGCAGTTCCCCCTGGGAGGGGAGCTATGGCTACACCTTC. It encodes CASSSPWEGSYGYTF. V and J are TRBV12-3 or TRBV12-4 and TRBJ1-2; tentatively, D is TRBD1 (5 bases). V was clipped by 4 bases and J by 4 bases, with 16 bases between them. The CDR3 sequence is 15 residues long.

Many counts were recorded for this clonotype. The CDR3 DNA is TGTGCCTGGAGTGTATTAGCGGGAAAATTAAATGAGCAGTTCTTC. Protein: CAWSVLAGKLNEQFF. The chain has TRBV30 and TRBJ2-1; 8 nucleotides line up with TRBD2. This CDR3 contains 15 residues. Germline CDR1 and CDR2: GTSNPN and SVGIG (reference sequence). Trimming cost V 0 bases and J 7 bases; bases outside gene matches: 8.

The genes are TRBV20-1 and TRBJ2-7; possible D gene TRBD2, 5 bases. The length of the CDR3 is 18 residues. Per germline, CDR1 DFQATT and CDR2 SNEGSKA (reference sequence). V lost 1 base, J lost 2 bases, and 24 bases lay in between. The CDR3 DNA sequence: TGCAGTGCTAGAGGGGATCCGAGGGCCGGGGAACGAACCTACGAGCAGTACTTC. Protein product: CSARGDPRAGERTYEQYF.

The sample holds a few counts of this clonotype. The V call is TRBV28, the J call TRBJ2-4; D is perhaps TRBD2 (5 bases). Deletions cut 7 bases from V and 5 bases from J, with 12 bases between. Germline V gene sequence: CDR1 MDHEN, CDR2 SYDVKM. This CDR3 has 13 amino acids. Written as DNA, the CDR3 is TGTGCCAGCACCCCCGGGCGGGAAAACATTCAGTACTTC. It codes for CASTPGRENIQYF.

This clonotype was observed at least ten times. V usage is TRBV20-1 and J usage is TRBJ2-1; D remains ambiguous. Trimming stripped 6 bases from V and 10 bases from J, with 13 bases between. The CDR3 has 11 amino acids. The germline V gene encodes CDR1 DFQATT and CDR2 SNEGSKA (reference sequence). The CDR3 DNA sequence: TGCAGTGCCCTGAAGAATCTGGAGCAGTTCTTC. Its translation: CSALKNLEQFF.

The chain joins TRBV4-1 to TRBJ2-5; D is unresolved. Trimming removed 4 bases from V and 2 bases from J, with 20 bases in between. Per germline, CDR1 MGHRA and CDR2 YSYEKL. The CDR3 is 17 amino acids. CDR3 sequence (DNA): TGCGCCAGCAGCCTACCCCTCCTAGAGCGCCTTCAAGAGACCCAGTACTTC. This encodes CASSLPLLERLQETQYF.

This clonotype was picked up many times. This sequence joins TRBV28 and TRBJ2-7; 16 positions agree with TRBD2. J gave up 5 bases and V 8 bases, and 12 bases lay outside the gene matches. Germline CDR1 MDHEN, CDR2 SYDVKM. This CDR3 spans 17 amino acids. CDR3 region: CASQTSGTSGREDEQYF. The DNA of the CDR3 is TGTGCCAGCCAAACCTCCGGGACTAGCGGGAGGGAAGACGAGCAGTACTTC.

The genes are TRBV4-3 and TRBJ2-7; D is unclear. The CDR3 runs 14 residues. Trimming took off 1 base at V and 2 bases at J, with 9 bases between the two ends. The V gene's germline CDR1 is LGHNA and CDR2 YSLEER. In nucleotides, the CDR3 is TGCGCCAGCAGCCAAGTGGCTAGAACCTACGAGCAGTACTTC. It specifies CASSQVARTYEQYF.

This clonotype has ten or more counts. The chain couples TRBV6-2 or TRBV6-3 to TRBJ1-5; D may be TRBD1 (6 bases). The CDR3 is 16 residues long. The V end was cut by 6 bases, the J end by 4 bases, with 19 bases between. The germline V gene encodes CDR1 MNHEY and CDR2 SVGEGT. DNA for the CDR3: TGTGCCAGCAGATCACCCGGCAGGGGAAATAATCAGCCCCAGCATTTT. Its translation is CASRSPGRGNNQPQHF.